The present T cell receptor beta chain was sequenced within a study of blood T cell repertoires in COVID-19. The wider study: Collection of acute and convalescent COVID-19 samples took place in the United States, Italy and Spain. T cells, B-cell-depleted T cells, or PBMCs provided the cDNA or gDNA that served as material.

This CDR3 is built from 15 residues. With 1 base clipped from V and 5 bases from J, the junction kept 7 bases outside the gene matches. The germline V gene has CDR1 SGHRS and CDR2 YFSETQ. As processed by the authors: Reference gene primer amplification gave nucleated cell count estimates. Sequenced by immunoSEQ multiplex PCR; TCRdb stores in-frame clones only, minus some. The DNA gave D and trimming, while V, J and clone size come from that table. The top ten hold roughly 3.6% of the sample, which has under 60,000 clones, 90% seen once. Sequenced material: peripheral blood. The origin of this receptor is a man aged 45-65 years with acute or convalescent COVID-19. The chain carries TRBV5-1 and TRBJ1-2; the match to TRBD1 covers 8 bases. The CDR3 here is CASSLSTGGWYGYTF. Written as DNA, the CDR3 is TGCGCCAGCAGCTTGAGTACAGGGGGTTGGTATGGCTACACCTTC.